There are a few counts of the clone carrying this T cell receptor (beta chain). This specimen comes from a study of T cells in pancreatic ductal adenocarcinoma. This CDR3 comprises 14 residues. V was clipped by 3 bases and J by 8 bases, with 11 bases between them. Repertoires were generated with immunoSEQ multiplex PCR, while TCRdb's copy carries only in-frame clones and drops some. The sample holds around 9,000 clones, about 61% seen once. Surgery without prior neoadjuvant therapy was the treatment of the selected pancreatic ductal adenocarcinoma patients. The source material was pancreatic tumor tissue. The sequence came from a human donor with pancreatic ductal adenocarcinoma. The chain joins TRBV23-1 to TRBJ1-6; no clear D gene. TRBV23-1 is labeled an ORF, and its function is uncertain. The CDR3 region is CASSQGRSYSPLHF. CDR3 in DNA: TGCGCCAGCAGTCAGGGCAGGAGTTATTCACCCCTCCACTTT.